The entry below describes one TCR beta chain. This record belongs to a study of blood T cell repertoires in COVID-19. Looking at the study overall: PBMCs, B-cell-depleted T cells, or T cells provided the cDNA or gDNA that made up the material.

Looked up from germline, CDR1 is MDHEN and CDR2 is SYDVKM. This CDR3 has 10 amino acids. Trimming took 4 bases from V and 7 from J, leaving 4 bases between them. As originally analysed: Estimated nucleated cell counts came from reference gene primer amplification. Here immunoSEQ multiplex PCR was the method, and the copy in TCRdb shows in-frame clones only, minus some. For V, J and clone size, that table is used; D and trimming come from the DNA. Among around 190,000 clones listed, 85% to 90% were seen once. The sequencing sample was made of peripheral blood. The rearrangement links TRBV28 to TRBJ1-2; D uncertain. The receptor was isolated from a woman aged 55-69 years with acute or convalescent COVID-19. CDR3 bases: TGTGCCAGCAGTTCCTTTGGCTACACCTTC. Encoded protein: CASSSFGYTF.